What follows is one T cell receptor (beta chain) and its context. Germline CDR1 is LNHNV and CDR2 is YYDKDF (reference sequence). The CDR3 extends over 15 amino acids. Trimming removed 0 bases at V and 7 bases at J, with 13 bases between. Authors' data handling: The authors estimated nucleated cell counts from reference gene primer amplification. Only in-frame clones appear in the TCRdb table, and some are missing; sequencing was by immunoSEQ multiplex PCR. V and J calls plus clone size are reproduced from that table; the DNA served to infer D and trimming. The data show 150,000 to 200,000 clones, over 70% seen once. Across over 20 US areas, participants ranged in age from roughly 18 to 95 years. Donors of Cohort 3 who recovered were those that had two negative PCRs, clearance, or symptom resolution. This sample was taken from a study of blood T cell repertoires in COVID-19. Study summary: Samples taken during acute and convalescent COVID-19 were collected in the United States, Italy and Spain.

This receptor was taken from a woman aged 55-70 years who had recovered from COVID-19. The genes are TRBV15 and TRBJ1-5; D perhaps matches TRBD1 (6 bases). Source material: PBMCs or T cells enriched from blood (not recorded which). The CDR3 DNA sequence: TGTGCCACCAGCAGAGATCCAGCAGGGGACCAGCCCCAGCATTTT. This gives the protein CATSRDPAGDQPQHF.